This TCR beta chain was identified in a study of blood T cell repertoires in COVID-19. Study-wide context: From the United States, Italy and Spain came samples of acute and convalescent COVID-19. Sources were T cells, B-cell-depleted T cells, or PBMCs; the material itself was cDNA or gDNA.

In the source study's methods: Nucleated cell counts were estimated from reference gene primer amplification. The method was immunoSEQ multiplex PCR; TCRdb's version includes in-frame clones alone and lacks a portion of them. V and J calls and clone size are given by that table; D and trimming were obtained from the DNA. The sample has 130,000 or so clones, about four fifths seen once. Germline V gene data show CDR1 as MGHRA and CDR2 as YSYEKL. Losses at the gene ends were 1 base for V and 4 bases for J; bases not matched to a gene: 3. The CDR3 spans 14 residues. The chain combines TRBV4-1 with TRBJ2-5; 7 bases match TRBD2. Source material: peripheral blood. This TCR was sampled from a human donor in a cohort sampled during active COVID-19. The CDR3 loop is CASSQGTRGETQYF. In DNA form, the CDR3 reads TGCGCCAGCAGCCAAGGGACTAGGGGAGAGACCCAGTACTTC.